This T cell receptor beta chain was recovered during a study of CD8+ T cells in alopecia areata. V lost 1 base and J 5 bases, leaving 8 bases between the germline ends. The CDR3 totals 13 residues. Germline assignment: CDR1 LNHNV and CDR2 YYDKDF (reference sequence). Sequencing templates came from extracted RNA that was reverse transcribed into cDNA. Libraries were prepared by immunoSEQ multiplex PCR; TCRdb keeps only in-frame clonotypes and omits some of them. The sample records approximately 190,000 clones, 58% being singletons. Treatment given: oral pan-JAK inhibitor, 5-10 mg twice daily. Sequencing was performed on CD4+ T cells sorted from blood, taken at week 24, from a patient treated with tofacitinib. This chain joins TRBV15 and TRBJ1-2; D is undetermined. This clonotype originated in a human donor with alopecia areata. The DNA for the CDR3 is TGTGCCACCAGCAGAGGCGGGGAATATGGCTACACCTTC. The encoded protein is CATSRGGEYGYTF.